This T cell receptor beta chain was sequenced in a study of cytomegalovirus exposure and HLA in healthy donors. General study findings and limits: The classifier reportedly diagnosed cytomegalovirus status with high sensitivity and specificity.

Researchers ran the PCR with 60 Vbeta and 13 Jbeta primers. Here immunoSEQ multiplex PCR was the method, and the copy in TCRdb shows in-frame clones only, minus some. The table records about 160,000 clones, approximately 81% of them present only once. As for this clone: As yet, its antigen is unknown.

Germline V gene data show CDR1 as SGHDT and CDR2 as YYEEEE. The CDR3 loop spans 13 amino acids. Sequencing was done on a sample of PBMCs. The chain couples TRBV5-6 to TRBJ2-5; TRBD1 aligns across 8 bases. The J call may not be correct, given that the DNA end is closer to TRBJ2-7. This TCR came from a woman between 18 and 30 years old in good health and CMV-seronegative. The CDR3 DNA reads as TGTGCCAGCAGCGCCACGGGACAGGCCGAGCAGTACTTC. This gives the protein CASSATGQAEQYF.